The clone carrying this T cell receptor beta chain was picked up a small number of times. The source of the sample is a study of naive and memory T cell subsets. An equimolar mix of two oligonucleotides served as the beta constant-region primer for TRBC1 and TRBC2. Four rounds of PCR amplified the ligated cDNA using nested alpha and beta constant-region primers plus SP2. The cDNA 3' end received a ligated single-stranded oligonucleotide carrying the SP2 primer and a 12-nucleotide UMI. TCRdb re-analysed the UMI-ligation and nested PCR reads in MiXCR, keeping a single row per CDR3 protein. The sample carries 95,000 to 150,000 distinct CDR3 sequences, 36% recorded once. CD4 T cells were positively selected, then CD8 T cells from the CD4-negative fraction. Cells stained for CD3, CD4, CD8, CD45RA and CD27 were sorted into four subsets. Trimming cost V 1 base and J 8 bases, with 10 bases left between them. This CDR3 region has 13 residues. Germline loops: CDR1 LGHDT, CDR2 YNNKEL (reference sequence).

The chain recombines TRBV3-1 with TRBJ2-3; D perhaps matches TRBD2 (5 bases). This clonotype was sampled from a human donor in good health. Sequenced: central memory CD4+ T cells from blood. CDR3 in amino acids: CASSQVDGGTQYF. Written as DNA, the CDR3 is TGTGCCAGCAGCCAAGTAGATGGAGGTACGCAGTATTTT.